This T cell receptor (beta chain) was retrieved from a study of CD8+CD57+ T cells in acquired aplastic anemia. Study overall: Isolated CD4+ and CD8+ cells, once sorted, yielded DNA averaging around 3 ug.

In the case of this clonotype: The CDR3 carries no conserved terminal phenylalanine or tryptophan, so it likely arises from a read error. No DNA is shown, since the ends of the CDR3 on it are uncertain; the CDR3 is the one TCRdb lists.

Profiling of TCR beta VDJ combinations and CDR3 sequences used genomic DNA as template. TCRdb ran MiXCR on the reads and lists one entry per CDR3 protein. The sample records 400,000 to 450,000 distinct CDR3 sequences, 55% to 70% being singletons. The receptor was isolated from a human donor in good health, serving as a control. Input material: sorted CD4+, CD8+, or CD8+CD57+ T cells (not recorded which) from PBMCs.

CDR3 region: CASSVRDNTEAL. The gene calls are TRBV9 and TRBJ2-7. The length of the CDR3 is 12 amino acids, counting both ends. Germline CDR1 and CDR2: SGDLS and YYNGEE.